This passage covers 24 T cell receptor beta chains from one sample sequenced in a study of T cells in Graves' hyperthyroidism and ophthalmopathy. What was amplified from RNA transcripts were TCR beta CDR3 regions. When the TCR CDR3 underwent first-round RT-PCR, the HTBI primer set was used. TCRdb re-analysed the multiplex PCR reads in MiXCR, keeping a single row per CDR3 protein. The sample carries hundreds of thousands of distinct CDR3 sequences, about 15% recorded once. Sequencing used blood. The receptors were sampled from a man aged 18 to 30 with Graves' ophthalmopathy.

This clonotype was detected a few times. The chain joins TRBV13 to TRBJ1-2; 7 bases agree with TRBD1. Trimming cost V 4 bases and J 1 base; bases outside gene matches: 3. Germline CDR1 PRHDT, CDR2 FYEKMQ (reference sequence). CDR3 size: 14 residues. The DNA for the CDR3 is TGTGCCAGCAGCTCCAGGGGGTTTAACTATGGCTACACCTTC. Its translation is CASSSRGFNYGYTF.

J is TRBJ2-7 and V is TRBV19, with 14 bases identical to TRBD2. This CDR3 is built from 15 residues. Germline V gene data show CDR1 as LNHDA and CDR2 as SQIVND (reference sequence). Germline trimming cut 7 bases from V and 3 bases from J; bases unmatched to any gene: 5. For the CDR3, the DNA is TGTGCCAGTAACACAGGGACTAGCGGGAGCTACGAGCAGTACTTC. This encodes CASNTGTSGSYEQYF. Full variable domain (outside the CDR3, taken from reference TRBV19 and TRBJ2-7): DGGITQSPKYLFRKEGQNVTLSCEQNLNHDAMYWYRQDPGQGLRLIYYSQIVNDFQKGDIAEGYSVSREKKESFPLTVTSAQKNPTAFYLCASNTGTSGSYEQYFGPGTRLTVT.

This clonotype was counted only a few times. V usage is TRBV5-8 and J usage is TRBJ1-2; D may be TRBD1 (6 bases). The CDR3 has 17 amino acids. The V gene's germline CDR1 is SGHTS and CDR2 YDEGEE. V was clipped by 4 bases and J by 0 bases, with 19 bases between them. This CDR3 is CASSHLLGGLPNYGYTF. In nucleotides, the CDR3 is TGTGCCAGCAGCCACCTTCTCGGGGGGCTACCTAACTATGGCTACACCTTC.

Details on this clonotype: A single base separates this from a much larger clone, so it may be a read error. The DNA of the CDR3 is TGTGCCAGCAGCCTGGACGGGAGCAACTACGAGCAGTACTTC. It encodes CASSLDGSNYEQYF. The chain carries TRBV7-9 and TRBJ2-7; tentative D call: TRBD2 (6 bases). The CDR3 extends over 14 amino acids. The germline V and J ends were trimmed by 5 bases and 3 bases, with 14 bases remaining between them. Germline assignment: CDR1 SEHNR and CDR2 FQNEAQ (reference sequence).

In this sample, this clonotype turned up many times. The chain recombines TRBV5-1 with TRBJ2-2; no firm D call. The CDR3 consists of 16 residues. V lost 6 bases and J 4 bases, leaving 19 bases between the germline ends. CDR1 and CDR2 (germline): SGHRS, YFSETQ. DNA for the CDR3: TGCGCCAGCACTACCACAAGTTCCCTTGGCACCGGGGAGCTGTTTTTT. This translates into CASTTTSSLGTGELFF.

This clonotype was counted ten times or more. The rearrangement links TRBV20-1 to TRBJ2-7; TRBD1 might be the D (6 bases). The CDR3 consists of 12 residues. The V end lost 5 bases, the J end lost 3 bases, and 11 bases lay between the germline ends. CDR1 DFQATT and CDR2 SNEGSKA come from the germline V gene (reference sequence). The CDR3 DNA reads TGCAGTGCTCCCCGGACAGACTACGAGCAGTACTTC. Translated: CSAPRTDYEQYF.

This clonotype was seen many times. The chain carries TRBV7-8 and TRBJ1-2; D is unresolved. CDR3 length: 11 amino acids. V lost 4 bases and J 7 bases, leaving 7 bases between the germline ends. CDR1 is SGHVS, CDR2 FQNEAQ, per germline. CDR3 in DNA: TGTGCCAGCAGCTCCTACCTTGGCTACACCTTC. Protein: CASSSYLGYTF. Looking up the rest from reference TRBV7-8 and TRBJ1-2 gives the full variable domain: GAGVSQSPRYKVAKRGQDVALRCDPISGHVSLFWYQQALGQGPEFLTYFQNEAQLDKSGLPSDRFFAERPEGSVSTLKIQRTQQEDSAVYLCASSSYLGYTFGSGTRLTVV.

A few counts support this clonotype. This chain connects TRBV20-1 to TRBJ1-1; tentative D call: TRBD1 (5 bases). The V gene's germline CDR1 is DFQATT and CDR2 SNEGSKA (reference sequence). This CDR3 is 13 amino acids long. Between the trimmed V and J ends, which lost 6 bases and 1 base, there was a span of 12 bases. The CDR3 loop reads CSALGTGNTEAFF. CDR3 DNA: TGCAGTGCCCTTGGGACCGGGAACACTGAAGCTTTCTTT.

This clonotype was seen repeatedly, ten times or more. J is TRBJ2-7 and V is TRBV3-1; no reliable D call. V gave up 4 bases and J gave up 2 bases, with 15 bases separating them. This CDR3 contains 15 residues. Germline values: CDR1 LGHDT, CDR2 YNNKEL (reference sequence). CDR3 sequence: CASSRTDLAAYEQYF. CDR3 bases: TGTGCCAGCAGCCGAACAGACCTGGCCGCCTACGAGCAGTACTTC.

The rearrangement links TRBV6-1 to TRBJ1-5; D might be TRBD1 (6 bases). This CDR3 has 15 amino acids. The germline V gene has CDR1 MNHNS and CDR2 SASEGT. Trimming removed 3 bases from V and 3 bases from J, with 12 bases in between. CDR3 nucleotides: TGTGCCAGCAGTGACCCAGGGGCTTCCAATCAGCCCCAGCATTTT. Translation: CASSDPGASNQPQHF.

J is TRBJ2-3 and V is TRBV5-1, with TRBD2 as a possible D gene (5 bases). CDR1 is SGHRS and CDR2 is YFSETQ in the germline V gene. The length of the CDR3 is 14 residues. V shed 0 bases and J shed 4 bases, with 9 bases lying between them. CDR3 amino acids: CASSLGTLADTQYF. Written as DNA, the CDR3 is TGCGCCAGCAGCTTGGGGACTCTAGCAGATACGCAGTATTTT.

This clonotype was picked up many times. The chain employs TRBV12-3 or TRBV12-4 and TRBJ2-3, with 8 bases fitting TRBD2. CDR3 length equals 17 residues. J lost 2 bases, V lost 3 bases, and 10 bases had no gene match. This chain's CDR3 is CASSLLASGLFTDTQYF. DNA of the CDR3: TGTGCCAGCAGTTTGTTAGCTAGCGGGCTTTTCACAGATACGCAGTATTTT.

V gene TRBV6-1 combines with J gene TRBJ1-5; D unclear. Per the germline V gene, CDR1 is MNHNS and CDR2 is SASEGT. The CDR3 sequence is 15 residues long. V shed 1 base and J shed 2 bases, with 9 bases lying between them. Written as DNA, the CDR3 is TGTGCCAGCAGTGAAGAAGGTTTCGGCAATCAGCCCCAGCATTTT. Translating gives CASSEEGFGNQPQHF.

This clonotype was seen repeatedly, ten times or more. This chain connects TRBV6-1 to TRBJ1-5; no definite D call. Trimming removed 7 bases from V and 0 bases from J, with 13 bases in between. Germline V gene sequence: CDR1 MNHNS, CDR2 SASEGT. CDR3 length equals 15 residues. The CDR3 region has the DNA TGTGCCAGCATCCCTTCCGGGGATAGCAATCAGCCCCAGCATTTT. Translating it yields CASIPSGDSNQPQHF.

This clonotype came up a few times. The genes are TRBV10-1 and TRBJ2-1; 7 nucleotides line up with TRBD2. The CDR3 covers 16 residues. V lost 3 bases and J lost 2; bases outside the gene matches: 7. The germline V gene has CDR1 WNHNN and CDR2 SYGVQD (reference sequence). CDR3 amino acids: CASSEFLADPYNEQFF. CDR3 nucleotide sequence: TGCGCCAGCAGTGAATTTCTAGCGGACCCCTACAATGAGCAGTTCTTC.

The sample holds many counts of this clonotype. J is TRBJ2-2 and V is TRBV20-1, with TRBD2 as a possible D gene (6 bases). Trimming took 5 bases from V and 3 from J, leaving 13 bases between them. The CDR3 runs to 14 residues. Per germline, CDR1 DFQATT and CDR2 SNEGSKA (reference sequence). CDR3: CSAAGTAYTGELFF. The DNA of the CDR3 is TGCAGTGCTGCCGGGACTGCTTACACCGGGGAGCTGTTTTTT.

The table lists this clonotype with many counts. The chain has TRBV2 and TRBJ2-7, with D perhaps TRBD2 (6 bases). Germline CDR1 and CDR2: SNHLY and FYNNEI. CDR3 length equals 12 residues. The V and J ends lost 6 bases and 6 bases respectively, with 12 bases between them. Written as DNA, the CDR3 is TGTGCCAGCAGGATCACTAGCCTCGAGCAGTACTTC. Protein: CASRITSLEQYF.

Many counts were recorded for this clonotype. The chain carries TRBV5-1 and TRBJ2-1; 8 bases align to TRBD1. The J segment lost 2 bases and the V segment lost 5 bases, leaving 6 bases of the junction unmatched. CDR1 is SGHRS and CDR2 is YFSETQ in the germline V gene. The CDR3 extends over 15 amino acids. CDR3 loop: CASSLWTGTYNEQFF. As DNA, the CDR3 is TGCGCCAGCAGTCTTTGGACAGGGACCTACAATGAGCAGTTCTTC.

The CDR3, as DNA: TGTGCCAGCAGTCCAGGGGGTCGCGGGCCGGCTAACTATGGCTACACCTTC. Residues: CASSPGGRGPANYGYTF. This chain uses TRBV6-1 with TRBJ1-2; 7 bases line up with TRBD1. The CDR3 extends over 17 amino acids. V lost 5 bases to trimming and J lost 0 bases; unmatched junction nucleotides: 12. CDR1 MNHNS and CDR2 SASEGT come from the germline V gene.

This clonotype was seen many times. The chain links TRBV5-1 to TRBJ2-7; D might be TRBD2 (5 bases). CDR1 and CDR2 (germline): SGHRS, YFSETQ. V shed 6 bases and J shed 9 bases, with 10 bases lying between them. There are 10 residues in the CDR3. CDR3 sequence: CASKEGRQYF. CDR3 bases: TGCGCCAGCAAAGAGGGCAGGCAGTACTTC. Full variable domain (rest looked up from reference TRBV5-1 and TRBJ2-7): KAGVTQTPRYLIKTRGQQVTLSCSPISGHRSVSWYQQTPGQGLQFLFEYFSETQRNKGNFPGRFSGRQFSNSRSEMNVSTLELGDSALYLCASKEGRQYFGPGTRLTVT.

This clonotype has at least ten counts. CDR3 in DNA: TGTGCCAGCAGTCCTTACCGGCAGTCCTCTGGGGCCAACGTCCTGACTTTC. Encoded protein: CASSPYRQSSGANVLTF. V is TRBV28 and J is TRBJ2-6; D not resolved. CDR1 and CDR2 from the germline V gene are MDHEN and SYDVKM. The CDR3 totals 17 residues. V lost 5 bases to trimming and J lost 0 bases, with 14 bases between them.

The gene calls are TRBV19 and TRBJ1-1; weak D call: TRBD1 (6 bases). The CDR3 runs to 12 residues. The V gene lost 5 bases and the J gene lost 7 bases, with 11 bases spanning the gap. Germline V gene sequence: CDR1 LNHDA, CDR2 SQIVND (reference sequence). Here the CDR3 reads CASSHGGHEAFF. As DNA, the CDR3 is TGTGCCAGTAGTCATGGGGGGCATGAAGCTTTCTTT.

This clonotype turned up a few times. This rearrangement joins TRBV4-1 to TRBJ1-4; D gene uncertain. CDR1 and CDR2 from the germline V gene are MGHRA and YSYEKL. The CDR3 has 14 amino acids. V dropped 3 bases and J dropped 3 bases, with 8 bases sitting between them. CDR3 loop: CASSHNGANEKLFF. The CDR3 DNA reads TGCGCCAGCAGCCACAACGGGGCTAATGAAAAACTGTTTTTT.

V and J are TRBV19 and TRBJ1-4; 9 nucleotides align to TRBD1. Germline V CDR1 and CDR2: LNHDA, SQIVND (reference sequence). J was trimmed by 7 bases and V by 5 bases; bases with no gene match: 5. This CDR3 has 14 amino acids. In DNA, the CDR3 is TGTGCCAGTAGTTCGACAGGGGGAGTTGAAAAACTGTTTTTT. Its protein is CASSSTGGVEKLFF.